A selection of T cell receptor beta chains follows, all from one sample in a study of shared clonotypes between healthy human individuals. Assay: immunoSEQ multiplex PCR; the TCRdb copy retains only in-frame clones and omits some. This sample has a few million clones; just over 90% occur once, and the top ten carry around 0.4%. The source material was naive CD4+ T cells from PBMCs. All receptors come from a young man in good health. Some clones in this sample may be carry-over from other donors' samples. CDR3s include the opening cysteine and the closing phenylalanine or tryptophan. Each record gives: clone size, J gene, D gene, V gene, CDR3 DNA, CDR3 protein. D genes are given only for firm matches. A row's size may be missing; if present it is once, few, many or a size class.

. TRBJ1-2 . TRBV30 TGTGCCTGGAGAAGGTACTATGGCTACACCTTC CAWRRYYGYTF
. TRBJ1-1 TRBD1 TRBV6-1 TGTGCCAGCAGTGACACAGGGGGGACTGAAGCTTTCTTT CASSDTGGTEAFF
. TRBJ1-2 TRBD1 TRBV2 TGTGCCAGCAGTGCGGACAGGGGGGACTATGGCTACACCTTC CASSADRGDYGYTF
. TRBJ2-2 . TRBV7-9 TGTGCCAGCAGCTTATACGGGTTGTTCCTAGATAGCGGGGAGCTGTTTTTT CASSLYGLFLDSGELFF
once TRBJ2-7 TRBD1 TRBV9 TGTGCCAGCAGCGCACCTCCGGGGACAGGGGCCTACGAGCAGTACTTC CASSAPPGTGAYEQYF
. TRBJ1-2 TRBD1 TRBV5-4 TGTGCCAGCGGTTCGGACAGGGGGCGACAAGGCTATGGCTACACCTTC CASGSDRGRQGYGYTF
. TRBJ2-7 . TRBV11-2 TGTGCCAGCAGCTTAGGAGGGCAGGCCTACGAGCAGTACTTC CASSLGGQAYEQYF
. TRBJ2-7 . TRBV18 TGTGCCAGCTCACCACCGGTGAACACCTTCTACGAGCAGTACTTC CASSPPVNTFYEQYF
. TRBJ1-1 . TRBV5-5 TGTGCCAGCAACCTCCTTTTATCCCCGGGCGCAGAAGCTTTCTTT CASNLLLSPGAEAFF
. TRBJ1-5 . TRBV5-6 TGTGCCAGCAGCTTGGGGGGGTTTCAGCCCCAGCATTTT CASSLGGFQPQHF
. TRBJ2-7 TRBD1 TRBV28 TGTGCCAGCAGTCCCCTCGGGACAGGGGGCTCCTACGAGCAGTACTTC CASSPLGTGGSYEQYF
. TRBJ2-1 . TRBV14 TGTGCCAGCAGCCCTGGGGGCAGTTCATACAATGAGCAGTTCTTC CASSPGGSSYNEQFF
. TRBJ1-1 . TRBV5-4 TGTGCCAGCAGCCCAGGACAGACGCTTTTGATCACTGAAGCTTTCTTT CASSPGQTLLITEAFF
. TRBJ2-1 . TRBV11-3 TGTGCCAGCAGCTTAAGTGGAGAGAATGAGCAGTTCTTC CASSLSGENEQFF
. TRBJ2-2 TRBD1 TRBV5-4 TGTGCCAGCAGCTTTACAGGGGCGGTCGGGGAGCTGTTTTTT CASSFTGAVGELFF
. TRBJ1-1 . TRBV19 TGTGCCAGTATAAGGAACACTGAAGCTTTCTTT CASIRNTEAFF
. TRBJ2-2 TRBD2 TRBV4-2 TGTGCCAGCAGCTCCCAGGGAGGACTAGCGGAAATCACCGGGGAGCTGTTTTTT CASSSQGGLAEITGELFF
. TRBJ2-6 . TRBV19 TGTGCCAGTACCTCGACAGGAAACTCTGGGGCCAACGTCCTGACTTTC CASTSTGNSGANVLTF
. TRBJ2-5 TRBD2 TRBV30 TGTGCCTGGGACAGACTAGCGGGAGACCGAGAGACCCAGTACTTC CAWDRLAGDRETQYF
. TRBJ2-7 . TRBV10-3 TGTGCCATCAGTTGGATGAGATCCTACGAGCAGTACTTC CAISWMRSYEQYF
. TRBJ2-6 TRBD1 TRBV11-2 TGTGCCAGCAGCCTCGAGGGGGCAGGAGGGGCCAACGTCCTGACTTTC CASSLEGAGGANVLTF
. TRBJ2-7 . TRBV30 TGTGCCTGGAGTGCACTAGGGGCCAGCTCCTACGAGCAGTACTTC CAWSALGASSYEQYF
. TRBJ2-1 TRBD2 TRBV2 TGTGCCAGCAGCGCCCCCGGGACTAGCTACAATGAGCAGTTCTTC CASSAPGTSYNEQFF
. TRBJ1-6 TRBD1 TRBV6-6 TGTGCCAGCAGTCTTCTCCAGGGGGAAGCTTCACCCCTCCACTTT CASSLLQGEASPLHF
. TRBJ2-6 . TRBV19 TGTGCCAGTAGTATAGGACCTTTCTCTGGGGCCAACGTCCTGACTTTC CASSIGPFSGANVLTF
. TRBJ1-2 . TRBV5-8 TGTGCCAGCAGCCCCTACATTGGACCCGACTATGGCTACACCTTC CASSPYIGPDYGYTF
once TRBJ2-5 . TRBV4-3 TGCGCCAGCAGCCAAAGCTCGGGAGAGACCCAGTACTTC CASSQSSGETQYF
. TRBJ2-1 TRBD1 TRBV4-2 TGTGCCAGCAGCCTACATATTCGGGCAGGGGGCAATGAGCAGTTCTTC CASSLHIRAGGNEQFF
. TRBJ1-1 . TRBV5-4 TGTGCCAGCAGCTTAGGACAGACAAACACTGAAGCTTTCTTT CASSLGQTNTEAFF
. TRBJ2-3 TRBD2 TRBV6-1 TGTGCCAGCAGTTCAGCGGGAGGCCGCACAGATACGCAGTATTTT CASSSAGGRTDTQYF
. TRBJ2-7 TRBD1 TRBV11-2 TGTGCCAGCAGCTCCGAGCCGGGACAGGCTTACCCCTACGAGCAGTACTTC CASSSEPGQAYPYEQYF
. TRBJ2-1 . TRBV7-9 TGTGCCAGCCGGGGGCCCGACCCAAATGAGCAGTTCTTC CASRGPDPNEQFF
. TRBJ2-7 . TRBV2 TGTGCCAGCAGGAAAGAGAGGGGGGCGGGCGAGCAGTACTTC CASRKERGAGEQYF
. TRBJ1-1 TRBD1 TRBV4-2 TGTGCCAGCAGACCGATATTGGACAGGGACCCTGAAGCTTTCTTT CASRPILDRDPEAFF
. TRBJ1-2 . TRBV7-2 TGTGCCAGCAGCTTAGAAGTTGGTCCGACCTATGGCTACACCTTC CASSLEVGPTYGYTF
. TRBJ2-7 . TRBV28 TGTGCCAGCACCCGGGTCTGGCAGGCCACCTACGAGCAGTACTTC CASTRVWQATYEQYF
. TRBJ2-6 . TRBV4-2 TGTGCCAGCAGCCAAAGAGCCGGGGCCAACGTCCTGACTTTC CASSQRAGANVLTF
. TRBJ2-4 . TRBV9 TGTGCCAGCAGCCCCGGTGCCAAAAACATTCAGTACTTC CASSPGAKNIQYF
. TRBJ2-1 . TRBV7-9 TGTGCCAGCAGCTTAGGGTGGGGGTACCTTTTGGATGAGCAGTTCTTC CASSLGWGYLLDEQFF
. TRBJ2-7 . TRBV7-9 TGTGCCAGCAGCCTTTCATCGATTGGGGCCTACGAGCAGTACTTC CASSLSSIGAYEQYF
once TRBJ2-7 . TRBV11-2 TGTGCCAGCAGCTTGGCAGGGAGGTACGAGCAGTACTTC CASSLAGRYEQYF
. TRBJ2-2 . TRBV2 TGTGCCAGCCGTCCGACAAAACCCACCGGGGAGCTGTTTTTT CASRPTKPTGELFF
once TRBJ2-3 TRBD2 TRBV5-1 TGCGCCAGCAGCTGGGGGACTAGCGGTATAATTAGCACAGATACGCAGTATTTT CASSWGTSGIISTDTQYF
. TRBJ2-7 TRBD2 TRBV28 TGTGCCACCCAGCGGGGAGCCTACGAGCAGTACTTC CATQRGAYEQYF